Presented here are 24 T cell receptor beta chains from one specimen sequenced in a study of blood T cell repertoires in COVID-19. Generated by immunoSEQ multiplex PCR, the TCRdb table keeps only in-frame clones and is missing some. The profile shows 200,000 to 250,000 clones, approximately 84% of them singletons. Sequenced sample: peripheral blood. The origin of the receptors is a man in his forties with acute or convalescent COVID-19.

This clone was counted once. V gene TRBV5-1 combines with J gene TRBJ1-2; 7 bases agree with TRBD1. The CDR3 covers 14 residues. The trim removed 0 bases at V and 2 bases at J, leaving 1 base unmatched. CDR1 and CDR2 from the germline V gene are SGHRS and YFSETQ. The CDR3 coding sequence is TGCGCCAGCAGCTTGGGGGACAGCAACTATGGCTACACCTTC. Amino acid sequence: CASSLGDSNYGYTF.

The chain carries TRBV5-1 and TRBJ1-4; tentative D call: TRBD1 (5 bases). The CDR3 covers 13 residues. V was pared by 2 bases and J by 5 bases, with 7 bases between. Germline CDR1 SGHRS, CDR2 YFSETQ. CDR3 sequence reads: CASSFGGNEKLFF. As DNA, the CDR3 is TGCGCCAGCAGCTTTGGGGGGAATGAAAAACTGTTTTTT. Complete variable domain (other parts from reference TRBV5-1 and TRBJ1-4): KAGVTQTPRYLIKTRGQQVTLSCSPISGHRSVSWYQQTPGQGLQFLFEYFSETQRNKGNFPGRFSGRQFSNSRSEMNVSTLELGDSALYLCASSFGGNEKLFFGSGTQLSVL.

The chain couples TRBV4-2 to TRBJ1-2; 7 bases match TRBD1. The V and J ends lost 1 base and 2 bases, in that order; junction bases with no gene match: 7. The CDR3 loop spans 16 amino acids. CDR1 and CDR2 from the germline V gene are LGHNA and YNFKEQ. This CDR3 reads CASSQGESGQNYGYTF. DNA for the CDR3: TGTGCCAGCAGCCAAGGGGAATCGGGACAGAACTATGGCTACACCTTC.

J is TRBJ2-2 and V is TRBV7-3, with 8 bases lining up with TRBD2. CDR3 size: 17 residues. Germline V gene data show CDR1 as SGHTA and CDR2 as FQGTGA. J was trimmed by 1 base and V by 2 bases; bases with no gene match: 6. Here the CDR3 reads CASSLFVSGGNTGELFF. The DNA of the CDR3 is TGTGCCAGCAGCTTATTCGTCAGCGGGGGGAACACCGGGGAGCTGTTTTTT.

On this clone itself: Other DNA sequences in the same sample also yield this CDR3. The chain carries TRBV19 and TRBJ1-5; D is perhaps TRBD1 (6 bases). Germline-derived CDR1 and CDR2 are LNHDA and SQIVND (reference sequence). The CDR3 totals 13 residues. The V end was cut by 5 bases, the J end by 7 bases, with 12 bases between. In DNA form, the CDR3 reads TGTGCCAGTAGTCTACAGGGTGGACAGCCCCAGCATTTT. Translating gives CASSLQGGQPQHF.

A single count supports this clone. The chain joins TRBV7-9 to TRBJ1-1, with unresolved D. The germline V gene has CDR1 SEHNR and CDR2 FQNEAQ (reference sequence). V gave up 6 bases and J gave up 1 base, with 9 bases separating them. The CDR3 spans 13 residues. CDR3: CASSYRQNTEAFF. The CDR3 DNA reads TGTGCCAGCAGTTACCGACAGAACACTGAAGCTTTCTTT.

The J gene is TRBJ2-5, the V gene TRBV14; D remains ambiguous. There are 14 residues in the CDR3. Between the trimmed V and J ends, which lost 0 bases and 3 bases, there was a span of 8 bases. Germline CDR1 reads SGHDN; CDR2 reads FVKESK. This CDR3 reads CASSQDGTEETQYF. Here the CDR3 DNA reads TGTGCCAGCAGCCAAGATGGTACAGAAGAGACCCAGTACTTC.

This clone was counted once. This chain links TRBV19 with TRBJ1-2; possible D gene TRBD1, 6 bases. The CDR3 totals 13 residues. With 3 bases removed from V and 6 bases from J, the gap between germline ends came to 11 bases. Germline lookup yields CDR1 LNHDA and CDR2 SQIVND (reference sequence). CDR3 bases: TGTGCCAGTAGTATGTACCAGGGGCATGGCTACACCTTC. Protein sequence: CASSMYQGHGYTF.

The V gene is TRBV6-5, the J gene TRBJ2-7; 10 bases agree with TRBD1. This CDR3 is 15 amino acids long. CDR1 is MNHEY and CDR2 is SVGAGI in the germline V gene. The ends lost 6 bases at V and 3 bases at J; junction bases unmatched: 8. In DNA, the CDR3 is TGTGCCAGCAGATCGCCGGGACAGGGGAACTACGAGCAGTACTTC. This sequence encodes CASRSPGQGNYEQYF.

This chain joins TRBV7-2 and TRBJ2-3; TRBD2 aligns across 12 bases. Trimming cost V 1 base and J 8 bases; bases outside gene matches: 7. Germline CDR1 and CDR2: SGHTA and FQGNSA. CDR3 length: 16 residues. CDR3 coding DNA: TGTGCCAGCAGCTTAGTGACTAGCGGGGGAGCAGTTACGCAGTATTTT. It codes for CASSLVTSGGAVTQYF.

In its sample, this clone was seen a few times. The rearrangement links TRBV4-3 to TRBJ1-5; D may be TRBD1 (5 bases). Deletions cut 0 bases from V and 7 bases from J, with 16 bases between. This CDR3 has 16 residues. Germline CDR1 reads LGHNA; CDR2 reads YSLEER. The CDR3 DNA reads TGCGCCAGCAGCCAAGATCTGAGCCAGGGAGGCCAGCCCCAGCATTTT. Protein product: CASSQDLSQGGQPQHF.

This sequence joins TRBV5-6 and TRBJ1-2; D remains unclear. Between the trimmed V and J ends, which lost 2 bases and 5 bases, there was a span of 7 bases. CDR3 size: 12 residues. Germline V gives CDR1 SGHDT, CDR2 YYEEEE. The CDR3 nucleotides are TGTGCCAGCAGCTTCCTAGATTATGGCTACACCTTC. Protein: CASSFLDYGYTF.

The chain links TRBV6-2 or TRBV6-3 to TRBJ2-1; 8 bases line up with TRBD1. Trimming removed 5 bases from V and 6 bases from J; junction bases left unmatched: 9. CDR3 length equals 15 residues. Per germline, CDR1 MNHEY and CDR2 SVGEGT. The DNA of the CDR3 is TGTGCCAGCAGTCCCAGGACAGGGTGGAGCAATGAGCAGTTCTTC. This gives the protein CASSPRTGWSNEQFF.

This chain connects TRBV5-4 to TRBJ2-1, with D possibly being TRBD1 (8 bases). The germline CDR1 and CDR2 sequences are SGHNT and YYREEE (reference sequence). This CDR3 has 15 residues. The ends were cut back, 4 bases at V and 3 bases at J, with 14 bases in the middle. Here the CDR3 DNA reads TGTGCCAGCAGCAACAGGGGGGGAAGCTACAATGAGCAGTTCTTC. It is translated as CASSNRGGSYNEQFF.

The chain links TRBV19 to TRBJ2-7; the D is unclear. Germline V gives CDR1 LNHDA, CDR2 SQIVND (reference sequence). Between the trimmed V and J ends, which lost 1 base and 0 bases, there was a span of 13 bases. The CDR3 loop spans 16 amino acids. The CDR3: CASSIGGPTNSYEQYF. The CDR3, as DNA: TGTGCCAGTAGTATAGGTGGGCCGACGAACTCCTACGAGCAGTACTTC.

The CDR3 coding sequence is TGTGCCTGGAGAGAGGGAGGTAATGAAAAACTGTTTTTT. The encoded protein is CAWREGGNEKLFF. This chain links TRBV30 with TRBJ1-4; no clear D. Per the germline V gene, CDR1 is GTSNPN and CDR2 is SVGIG (reference sequence). This CDR3 region has 13 residues. With 3 bases removed from V and 4 bases from J, the gap between germline ends came to 9 bases.

The genes are TRBV6-5 and TRBJ1-1, with D perhaps matching TRBD1 (5 bases). Germline V gene lookup returns CDR1 MNHEY and CDR2 SVGAGI. The CDR3 has 12 residues. Trimming stripped 7 bases from V and 1 base from J, with 7 bases between. As DNA, the CDR3 is TGTGCCAGCATTAGGGGGAACACTGAAGCTTTCTTT. Encoded protein: CASIRGNTEAFF.

V usage is TRBV28 and J usage is TRBJ2-1, with 11 bases that match TRBD2. In germline, CDR1 is MDHEN, CDR2 SYDVKM. Trimming removed 2 bases from V and 3 bases from J; junction bases left unmatched: 6. This CDR3 is 17 amino acids long. DNA of the CDR3: TGTGCCAGCAGTTTAACTAGCGGGGGCGTGCTCTACAATGAGCAGTTCTTC. Residues: CASSLTSGGVLYNEQFF.

The V call is TRBV10-1, the J call TRBJ1-1, with D possibly TRBD1 on 6 matching bases. Per germline, CDR1 WNHNN and CDR2 SYGVQD (reference sequence). V was trimmed by 5 bases and J by 0 bases, leaving 10 bases between them. The CDR3 totals 14 residues. In DNA, the CDR3 is TGCGCCAGCAGTAAAACAGGGATGAACACTGAAGCTTTCTTT. Residues: CASSKTGMNTEAFF.

CDR3 bases: TGCAGCTATTGGCCCGGGGGAGGGACTGAAGCTTTCTTT. This gives the protein CSYWPGGGTEAFF. This chain uses TRBV29-1 with TRBJ1-1; D might be TRBD1 (5 bases). Germline lookup yields CDR1 SQVTM and CDR2 ANQGSEA. Trimming cost V 8 bases and J 5 bases, with 18 bases left between them. The CDR3 contains 13 residues.

This clone was recorded only once. CDR3 in amino acids: CASSQDEVAGGRYEQFF. The CDR3 DNA is TGTGCCAGCAGCCAAGATGAAGTAGCGGGGGGTCGGTATGAGCAGTTCTTC. V gene TRBV4-2 combines with J gene TRBJ2-1; TRBD2 matches 10 bases. After removal of 0 bases from V and 8 bases from J, the junction contained 10 bases not matched to a gene. This CDR3 spans 17 amino acids. Germline V gene data show CDR1 as LGHNA and CDR2 as YNFKEQ.

In this sample, this clone turned up a few times. The chain carries TRBV5-4 and TRBJ2-7; possible D gene TRBD2, 5 bases. V lost 2 bases to trimming and J lost 0 bases, with 12 bases between them. This CDR3 comprises 15 residues. Germline-derived CDR1 and CDR2 are SGHNT and YYREEE (reference sequence). The CDR3: CASSFWEGSSYEQYF. The DNA of the CDR3 is TGTGCCAGCAGCTTCTGGGAAGGGAGCTCCTACGAGCAGTACTTC.

V gene TRBV28 combines with J gene TRBJ1-2, with 7 bases that match TRBD1. The CDR3 extends over 13 amino acids. Germline loops: CDR1 MDHEN, CDR2 SYDVKM. V was pared by 3 bases and J by 3 bases, with 1 base of the junction left unmatched. The CDR3 spells CASSFGQDYGYTF. The CDR3 bases are TGTGCCAGCAGTTTCGGACAGGACTATGGCTACACCTTC.

V and J are TRBV10-3 and TRBJ1-5; D remains ambiguous. Germline values: CDR1 ENHRY, CDR2 SYGVKD. Trimming cost V 3 bases and J 7 bases, with 10 bases left between them. The CDR3 consists of 13 residues. For the CDR3, the DNA is TGTGCCATCAGTGATAAGGAGGAGCAGCCCCAGCATTTT. Translating it yields CAISDKEEQPQHF.